Below are 25 T cell receptor beta chains sequenced from a single sample in a study of blood T cell repertoires in COVID-19. Produced via immunoSEQ multiplex PCR; TCRdb's table is partial and in-frame only. The sample carries some 320,000 clones, roughly nine tenths recorded once. The sequenced sample was PBMCs or T cells enriched from blood (not recorded which). These receptors were taken from a man between 60 and 75 years old who had recovered from COVID-19.

This clone has only a few counts. The chain is built from TRBV19 and TRBJ2-2; 10 bases are a match to TRBD2. Germline-derived CDR1 and CDR2 are LNHDA and SQIVND (reference sequence). The V segment lost 9 bases and the J segment 3 bases; nucleotides outside the gene matches: 13. This CDR3 has 17 residues. CDR3 bases: TGTGCCAGCACAATCCCCAGCGGGGGGGCCGACACCGGGGAGCTGTTTTTT. This translates into CASTIPSGGADTGELFF. The full variable domain, in which reference TRBV19 and TRBJ2-2 provide the parts outside the CDR3, is DGGITQSPKYLFRKEGQNVTLSCEQNLNHDAMYWYRQDPGQGLRLIYYSQIVNDFQKGDIAEGYSVSREKKESFPLTVTSAQKNPTAFYLCASTIPSGGADTGELFFGEGSRLTVL.

This chain connects TRBV19 to TRBJ2-7; the match to TRBD1 covers 9 bases. Per germline, CDR1 LNHDA and CDR2 SQIVND (reference sequence). V gave up 6 bases and J gave up 4 bases; unmatched junction bases: 7. The CDR3 runs 14 residues. The CDR3 region is CASRGTGKGYEQYF. CDR3 sequence (DNA): TGTGCCAGTAGGGGGACAGGGAAAGGGTACGAGCAGTACTTC. The whole variable domain, filled in from reference TRBV19 and TRBJ2-7, reads DGGITQSPKYLFRKEGQNVTLSCEQNLNHDAMYWYRQDPGQGLRLIYYSQIVNDFQKGDIAEGYSVSREKKESFPLTVTSAQKNPTAFYLCASRGTGKGYEQYFGPGTRLTVT.

CDR3 protein: CASSTGDRNQPQHF. The CDR3, as DNA: TGCGCCAGCAGCACGGGGGACAGAAATCAGCCCCAGCATTTT. The chain is built from TRBV5-1 and TRBJ1-5; TRBD1 matches 7 bases. CDR1 is SGHRS, CDR2 YFSETQ, per germline. The CDR3 extends over 14 amino acids. V gave up 4 bases and J gave up 4 bases; unmatched junction bases: 5.

The rearrangement uses TRBV29-1 and TRBJ2-1; D is perhaps TRBD1 (6 bases). In germline, CDR1 is SQVTM, CDR2 ANQGSEA. CDR3 length: 15 amino acids. V dropped 1 base and J dropped 1 base, with 11 bases sitting between them. The CDR3 sequence: CSVEVGQSSYNEQFF. CDR3 coding DNA: TGCAGCGTTGAAGTAGGACAGAGTTCCTACAATGAGCAGTTCTTC.

The chain has TRBV9 and TRBJ1-5; D is ambiguous. Germline V gene lookup returns CDR1 SGDLS and CDR2 YYNGEE. This CDR3 is 16 amino acids long. V was clipped by 2 bases and J by 2 bases, with 14 bases between them. The CDR3, as DNA: TGTGCCAGCAGCGTGGGCGGGTCCTATGGCAATCAGCCCCAGCATTTT. Its protein product is CASSVGGSYGNQPQHF.

In this sample, this clone turned up a few times. V gene TRBV7-6 combines with J gene TRBJ2-1; D gene ambiguous. Germline V CDR1 and CDR2: SGHVS, FNYEAQ. With 4 bases removed from V and 0 bases from J, the gap between germline ends came to 10 bases. This CDR3 spans 15 amino acids. The CDR3 nucleotides read TGTGCCAGCAGCTCCGACATGAGCTCCTACAATGAGCAGTTCTTC. Protein product: CASSSDMSSYNEQFF.

The chain uses TRBV9 and TRBJ2-1; 7 bases match TRBD2. Unmatched junction bases numbered 4, after V lost 2 bases and J lost 5 bases. The germline gives CDR1 SGDLS, CDR2 YYNGEE. The CDR3 is 14 residues long. This chain's CDR3 is CASSVGGLNNEQFF. Written as DNA, the CDR3 is TGTGCCAGCAGCGTGGGGGGACTAAACAATGAGCAGTTCTTC.

The chain couples TRBV6-5 to TRBJ2-7; 9 bases line up with TRBD1. CDR1 and CDR2 (germline): MNHEY, SVGAGI. J gave up 2 bases and V 7 bases, and 9 bases lay outside the gene matches. CDR3 length: 15 residues. CDR3 region: CASTTSGQGTYEQYF. The CDR3 bases are TGTGCCAGCACTACATCGGGACAGGGAACCTACGAGCAGTACTTC.

The J gene is TRBJ1-1, the V gene TRBV6-5; D might be TRBD1 (6 bases). The V and J ends lost 5 bases and 0 bases respectively, with 13 bases between them. Germline V lookup: CDR1 MNHEY, CDR2 SVGAGI. The CDR3 extends over 15 amino acids. This CDR3 is CASSHRTVMNTEAFF. CDR3 sequence (DNA): TGTGCCAGCAGTCATCGGACAGTCATGAACACTGAAGCTTTCTTT.

The CDR3 nucleotides are TGTGCCAGCAGTTTGCTAGCGGGAGAATCTAATTACGAGCAGTACTTC. Amino acid sequence: CASSLLAGESNYEQYF. The V and J genes are TRBV6-2 or TRBV6-3 and TRBJ2-7, with TRBD2 matching 10 bases. V gave up 4 bases and J gave up 4 bases; unmatched junction bases: 10. In germline, CDR1 is MNHEY, CDR2 SVGEGT. The CDR3 is 16 amino acids.

The V and J genes are TRBV7-9 and TRBJ1-4, with D possibly TRBD1 on 5 matching bases. The germline CDR1 and CDR2 sequences are SEHNR and FQNEAQ (reference sequence). The CDR3 is made up of 14 amino acids. The V end was cut by 4 bases, the J end by 8 bases, with 14 bases between. The DNA for the CDR3 is TGTGCCAGCAGCTCTTCGGGGGATCGGGAAAAACTGTTTTTT. Translating it yields CASSSSGDREKLFF.

V usage is TRBV3-1 (or the pseudogene TRBV3-2) and J usage is TRBJ2-1; TRBD2 agrees at 7 bases. Germline V gives CDR1 LGHDT, CDR2 YNNKEL (reference sequence). The junction had 9 bases not matched to a gene; V was cut back by 1 base and J by 9 bases. The CDR3 is 15 residues long. DNA of the CDR3: TGTGCCAGCAGCCAAGCTTTGTTGGGGGGGACTGAGCAGTTCTTC. Translated, it gives CASSQALLGGTEQFF.

The rearrangement links TRBV6-5 to TRBJ1-2; 7 bases align to TRBD1. V lost 6 bases to trimming and J lost 8 bases; unmatched junction nucleotides: 9. The CDR3 sequence is 13 residues long. Germline V gene data show CDR1 as MNHEY and CDR2 as SVGAGI. The CDR3 reads CASSSGQPSGYTF. In DNA, the CDR3 is TGTGCCAGCAGCTCGGGACAGCCAAGCGGCTACACCTTC.

This clone was detected only a few times. The junction departs from germline at one end; a sequencing error may be responsible. This sequence joins TRBV7-7 and TRBJ2-7; TRBD2 might be the D (5 bases). CDR1 is SSHAT, CDR2 FNYEAQ, per germline (reference sequence). This CDR3 region has 15 residues. The CDR3 coding sequence is TGTGCTAGCAGCCGAGACGCGGGCCGACCGTACGAGCAGTACTTC. Protein: CASSRDAGRPYEQYF. Together with reference TRBV7-7 and TRBJ2-7, the CDR3 gives the full variable domain: GAGVSQSPRYKVTKRGQDVTLRCDPISSHATLYWYQQALGQGPEFLTYFNYEAQPDKSGLPSDRFSAERPEGSISTLTIQRTEQRDSAMYRCASSRDAGRPYEQYFGPGTRLTVT.

This chain links TRBV4-1 with TRBJ2-1, with 7 bases lining up with TRBD1. Germline CDR1 reads MGHRA; CDR2 reads YSYEKL. With V trimmed by 4 bases and J by 4 bases, 10 bases remained unmatched. The CDR3 consists of 16 residues. This CDR3 reads CASSLRDREPYNEQFF. CDR3 nucleotide sequence: TGCGCCAGCAGCCTCCGGGACAGAGAACCGTACAATGAGCAGTTCTTC.

This clone came up a few times. This chain joins TRBV19 and TRBJ2-7; TRBD1 aligns across 11 bases. This CDR3 is 14 amino acids long. Germline CDR1 reads LNHDA; CDR2 reads SQIVND (reference sequence). V shed 6 bases, J shed 2 bases, and the junction held 3 bases outside the gene matches. CDR3: CASSSGQGAYEQYF. CDR3 bases: TGTGCCAGTAGCTCGGGACAGGGGGCCTACGAGCAGTACTTC.

This chain joins TRBV3-1 (or the pseudogene TRBV3-2) and TRBJ2-7; the D is unclear. With 3 bases removed from V and 7 bases from J, the gap between germline ends came to 13 bases. Germline loops: CDR1 LGHDT, CDR2 YNNKEL (reference sequence). The CDR3 covers 13 residues. Written as DNA, the CDR3 is TGTGCCAGCAGCCATACCAGATCTTGGGAGCAGTACTTC. It yields the protein CASSHTRSWEQYF.

V usage is TRBV28 and J usage is TRBJ1-3; D is possibly TRBD1 (6 bases). The V and J ends lost 6 bases and 1 base respectively, with 13 bases between them. The CDR3 spans 15 residues. From germline, CDR1 is MDHEN and CDR2 SYDVKM. This chain's CDR3 is CASRTGLESGNTIYF. CDR3 bases: TGTGCCAGCAGAACAGGGTTGGAGTCTGGAAACACCATATATTTT.

The J gene is TRBJ1-2, the V gene TRBV6-5; tentatively, D is TRBD1 (6 bases). The CDR3 is made up of 12 amino acids. V was pared by 7 bases and J by 4 bases, with 10 bases between. Germline V gene lookup returns CDR1 MNHEY and CDR2 SVGAGI. CDR3 loop: CASTQQGYGYTF. As DNA, the CDR3 is TGTGCCAGCACGCAACAGGGCTATGGCTACACCTTC.

This CDR3 is CASNLAGGVGNEQYF. The CDR3 DNA reads as TGTGCCAGCAACTTGGCGGGAGGGGTTGGAAACGAGCAGTACTTC. J is TRBJ2-7 and V is TRBV6-5; 9 bases agree with TRBD2. CDR1 is MNHEY, CDR2 SVGAGI, per germline. J was trimmed by 5 bases and V by 7 bases; bases with no gene match: 12. The CDR3 runs to 15 residues.

V gene TRBV29-1 combines with J gene TRBJ1-1, with D possibly matching TRBD1 (6 bases). CDR3 size: 13 residues. Germline CDR1 reads SQVTM; CDR2 reads ANQGSEA. V was trimmed by 7 bases and J by 4 bases, leaving 16 bases between them. The CDR3 nucleotides read TGCAGCGGGGGAGGGGGAAGGGCCACTGAAGCTTTCTTT. Translated: CSGGGGRATEAFF.

V gene TRBV6-5 combines with J gene TRBJ1-5, with D perhaps matching TRBD1 (6 bases). There are 15 residues in the CDR3. CDR1 MNHEY and CDR2 SVGAGI come from the germline V gene. With 6 bases removed from V and 4 bases from J, the gap between germline ends came to 16 bases. CDR3 sequence: CASREKDRKNQPQHF. The DNA for the CDR3 is TGTGCCAGCAGAGAGAAGGACAGAAAAAATCAGCCCCAGCATTTT.

The chain joins TRBV15 to TRBJ1-5; no reliable D call. This CDR3 is built from 15 residues. The ends were cut back, 0 bases at V and 5 bases at J, with 11 bases in the middle. CDR1 is LNHNV, CDR2 YYDKDF, per germline (reference sequence). The CDR3, as DNA: TGTGCCACCAGCAGAGATCTCTCGGTTCATCAGCCCCAGCATTTT. This gives the protein CATSRDLSVHQPQHF. The entire variable domain, with the rest obtained from reference TRBV15 and TRBJ1-5, is as follows: DAMVIQNPRYQVTQFGKPVTLSCSQTLNHNVMYWYQQKSSQAPKLLFHYYDKDFNNEADTPDNFQSRRPNTSFCFLDIRSPGLGDTAMYLCATSRDLSVHQPQHFGDGTRLSIL.

The gene calls are TRBV19 and TRBJ2-5; tentative D call: TRBD1 (6 bases). Germline CDR1 and CDR2: LNHDA and SQIVND (reference sequence). The CDR3 has 15 amino acids. V dropped 7 bases and J dropped 5 bases, with 20 bases sitting between them. The CDR3 loop reads CASIGRQGNKETQYF. In nucleotides, the CDR3 is TGTGCCAGTATAGGGCGGCAGGGGAATAAGGAGACCCAGTACTTC.

The genes are TRBV5-1 and TRBJ2-7; D is undetermined. With 1 base removed from V and 6 bases from J, the gap between germline ends came to 14 bases. This CDR3 is 14 amino acids long. CDR1 is SGHRS, CDR2 YFSETQ, per germline. DNA for the CDR3: TGCGCCAGCAGCTTGCTTGCCCAAGCCACCGAGCAGTACTTC. Encoded protein: CASSLLAQATEQYF.